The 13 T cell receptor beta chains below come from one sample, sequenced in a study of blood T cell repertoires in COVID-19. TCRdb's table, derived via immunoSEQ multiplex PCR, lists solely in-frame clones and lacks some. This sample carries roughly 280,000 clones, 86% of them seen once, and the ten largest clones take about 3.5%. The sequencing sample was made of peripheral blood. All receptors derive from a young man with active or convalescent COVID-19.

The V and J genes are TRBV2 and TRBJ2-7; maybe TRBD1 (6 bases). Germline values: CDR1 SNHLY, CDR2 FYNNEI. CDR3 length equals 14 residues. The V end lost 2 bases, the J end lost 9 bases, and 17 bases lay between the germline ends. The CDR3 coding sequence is TGTGCCAGCAGTGAAAACTCGGATGGGGGCGGGCAGTACTTC. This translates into CASSENSDGGGQYF.

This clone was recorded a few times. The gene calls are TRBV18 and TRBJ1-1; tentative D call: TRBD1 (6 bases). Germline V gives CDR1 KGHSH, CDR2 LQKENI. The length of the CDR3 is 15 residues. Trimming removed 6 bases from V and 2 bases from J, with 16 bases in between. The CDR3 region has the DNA TGTGCCAGCTCCCAATCAGGGGCGCAAAACACTGAAGCTTTCTTT. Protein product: CASSQSGAQNTEAFF.

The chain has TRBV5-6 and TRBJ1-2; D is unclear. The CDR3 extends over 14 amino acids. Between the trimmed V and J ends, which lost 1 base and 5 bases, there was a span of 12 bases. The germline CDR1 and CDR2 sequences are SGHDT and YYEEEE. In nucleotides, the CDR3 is TGTGCCAGCAGCTTGAGACGGGGTGGGTATGGCTACACCTTC. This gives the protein CASSLRRGGYGYTF. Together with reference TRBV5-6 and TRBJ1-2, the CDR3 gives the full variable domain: DAGVTQSPTHLIKTRGQQVTLRCSPKSGHDTVSWYQQALGQGPQFIFQYYEEEERQRGNFPDRFSGHQFPNYSSELNVNALLLGDSALYLCASSLRRGGYGYTFGSGTRLTVV.

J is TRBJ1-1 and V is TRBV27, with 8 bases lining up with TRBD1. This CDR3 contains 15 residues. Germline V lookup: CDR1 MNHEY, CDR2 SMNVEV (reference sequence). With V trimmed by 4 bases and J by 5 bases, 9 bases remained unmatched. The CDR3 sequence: CASSSRRGRETEAFF. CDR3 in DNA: TGTGCCAGCAGTTCCCGCAGGGGGCGTGAGACTGAAGCTTTCTTT.

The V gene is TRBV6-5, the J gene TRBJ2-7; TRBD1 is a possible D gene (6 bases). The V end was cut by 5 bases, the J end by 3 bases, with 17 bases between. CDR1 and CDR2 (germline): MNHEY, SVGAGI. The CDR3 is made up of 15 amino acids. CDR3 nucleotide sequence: TGTGCCAGCAGTCCCTCCGGGACACGTGGCTACGAGCAGTACTTC. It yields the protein CASSPSGTRGYEQYF.

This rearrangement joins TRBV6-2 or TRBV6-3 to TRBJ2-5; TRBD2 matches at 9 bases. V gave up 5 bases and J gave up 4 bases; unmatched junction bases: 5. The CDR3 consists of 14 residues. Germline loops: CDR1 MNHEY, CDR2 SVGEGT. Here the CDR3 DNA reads TGTGCCAGCAGTGGGGGACTAGCCCCAGAGACCCAGTACTTC. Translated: CASSGGLAPETQYF.

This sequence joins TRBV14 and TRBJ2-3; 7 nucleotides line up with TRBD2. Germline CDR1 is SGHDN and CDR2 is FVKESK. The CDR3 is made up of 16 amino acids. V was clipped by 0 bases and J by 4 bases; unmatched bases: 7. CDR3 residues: CASSQDSGLVSDTQYF. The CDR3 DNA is TGTGCCAGCAGCCAAGATTCAGGACTAGTCTCAGATACGCAGTATTTT.

The CDR3 reads CASSLVRGPFKETQYF. The CDR3 nucleotides are TGTGCCAGCAGCTTAGTCAGGGGCCCTTTTAAAGAGACCCAGTACTTC. V is TRBV11-2 and J is TRBJ2-5; possible D gene TRBD1, 6 bases. V lost 1 base, J lost 3 bases, and 15 bases lay in between. The CDR3 sequence is 16 residues long. Germline V CDR1 and CDR2: SGHAT, FQNNGV.

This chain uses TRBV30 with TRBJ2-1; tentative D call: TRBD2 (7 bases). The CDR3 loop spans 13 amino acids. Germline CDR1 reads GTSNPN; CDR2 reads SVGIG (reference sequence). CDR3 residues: CGWGRENLGEQFF. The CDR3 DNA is TGTGGATGGGGGCGGGAGAACTTGGGTGAGCAGTTCTTC.

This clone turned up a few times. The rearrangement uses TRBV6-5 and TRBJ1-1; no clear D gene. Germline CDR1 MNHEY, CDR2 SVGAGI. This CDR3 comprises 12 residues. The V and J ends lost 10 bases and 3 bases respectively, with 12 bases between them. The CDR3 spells CATAGSDTEAFF. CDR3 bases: TGTGCCACGGCGGGGTCGGACACTGAAGCTTTCTTT.

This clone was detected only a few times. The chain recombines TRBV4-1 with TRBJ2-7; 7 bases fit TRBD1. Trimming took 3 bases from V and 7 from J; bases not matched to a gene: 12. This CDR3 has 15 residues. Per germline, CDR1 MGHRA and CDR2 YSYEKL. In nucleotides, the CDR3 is TGCGCCAGCAGCCACCCAGGGGGTTACGTTCGGGAGCAGTACTTC. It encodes CASSHPGGYVREQYF.

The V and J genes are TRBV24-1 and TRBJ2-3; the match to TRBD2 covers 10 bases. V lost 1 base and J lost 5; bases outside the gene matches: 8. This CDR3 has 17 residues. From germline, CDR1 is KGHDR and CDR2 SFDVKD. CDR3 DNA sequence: TGTGCCACCAGTGATTTTTCCAGCGGGGGGGCCGGAGATACGCAGTATTTT. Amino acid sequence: CATSDFSSGGAGDTQYF.

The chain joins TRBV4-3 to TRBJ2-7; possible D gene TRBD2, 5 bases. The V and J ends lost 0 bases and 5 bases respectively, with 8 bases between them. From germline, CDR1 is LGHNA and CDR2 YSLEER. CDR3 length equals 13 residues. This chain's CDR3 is CASSQEASHEQYF. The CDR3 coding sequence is TGCGCCAGCAGCCAAGAGGCTAGCCACGAGCAGTACTTC.